These T cell receptor beta chains were read from a single sample in a study of T-cell reconstitution after alpha-beta-depleted transplantation in children. MiXCR, run by TCRdb on the PCR reads, gives a single entry per CDR3 protein. The sample carries fewer than 700,000 distinct CDR3 sequences, 10% to 15% recorded once. Sequenced material: PBMCs, mostly from graft donor cells, taken 360 days after TCRalphabeta/CD19-depleted stem cell transplant. The receptors come from a male patient between 10 and 17 years old who had a stem cell transplant for acute myeloid leukemia, so the T cells may come from the graft donor. Both conserved end residues are trimmed from each CDR3.

v_call: TRBV20-1
j_call: TRBJ1-3
cdr3_aa: SAQQQGWFGNTIY

v_call: TRBV6-5
j_call: TRBJ2-7
cdr3_aa: ASSYPDGGDEQY

v_call: TRBV29-1
j_call: TRBJ2-7
cdr3_aa: SALTGSSSYEQY

v_call: TRBV12-3/TRBV12-4
j_call: TRBJ2-7
cdr3_aa: VARGGALRRYEQY

v_call: TRBV20-1
j_call: TRBJ2-1
cdr3_aa: SARSMDGGSYNEQF

v_call: TRBV7-2
j_call: TRBJ2-7
cdr3_aa: ASSTRLAGTYEQY

v_call: TRBV28
j_call: TRBJ2-5
cdr3_aa: ASSRPRTSGSNRQQETQY

v_call: TRBV12-3/TRBV12-4
j_call: TRBJ1-1
cdr3_aa: ASSLEVLAEAF

v_call: TRBV30
j_call: TRBJ1-5
cdr3_aa: AIDLVGNQPQH

v_call: TRBV6-1
j_call: TRBJ1-2
cdr3_aa: ASSPPGGEQLWGYT

v_call: TRBV20-1
j_call: TRBJ2-5
cdr3_aa: SVSASGLPLRDQY

v_call: TRBV10-3
j_call: TRBJ2-1
cdr3_aa: AISDIGGPNNEQF

v_call: TRBV24-1
j_call: TRBJ2-1
cdr3_aa: ATSDLVRGRAPNEQF

v_call: TRBV7-9
j_call: TRBJ2-1
cdr3_aa: ASSLTGAESYNEQF

v_call: TRBV20-1
j_call: TRBJ1-2
cdr3_aa: SAPNPRQGVNYGYT

v_call: TRBV12-3/TRBV12-4
j_call: TRBJ2-5
cdr3_aa: ASTQTGPLQETQY

v_call: TRBV20-1
j_call: TRBJ2-7
cdr3_aa: SARDRRQGGYEQY

v_call: TRBV7-2
j_call: TRBJ2-7
cdr3_aa: ASSLVSGHYEQY

v_call: TRBV20-1
j_call: TRBJ2-3
cdr3_aa: SASVLAGSTDTQY

v_call: TRBV28
j_call: TRBJ2-7
cdr3_aa: ASRYRAPYEQY

v_call: TRBV6-2/TRBV6-3
j_call: TRBJ2-1
cdr3_aa: ASSLTGGRYNEQF

v_call: TRBV7-9
j_call: TRBJ2-7
cdr3_aa: ASTALGQGSQY

v_call: TRBV7-3
j_call: TRBJ2-1
cdr3_aa: ASSLTNRGYNEQF

v_call: TRBV9
j_call: TRBJ2-1
cdr3_aa: ASSVAASGGEQF

v_call: TRBV5-1
j_call: TRBJ2-1
cdr3_aa: ASSLFDGRESSNEQF

v_call: TRBV2
j_call: TRBJ2-2
cdr3_aa: ASSPRALAGLSGELF

v_call: TRBV24-1
j_call: TRBJ2-4
cdr3_aa: ALRRIAKNIQY

v_call: TRBV28
j_call: TRBJ1-6
cdr3_aa: ASSSLGRNYNSPLH

v_call: TRBV24-1
j_call: TRBJ2-5
cdr3_aa: ATSDLGLAEAETQY

v_call: TRBV18
j_call: TRBJ2-7
cdr3_aa: ASSPLSGTSYEQY

v_call: TRBV12-3/TRBV12-4
j_call: TRBJ1-2
cdr3_aa: ASSSKGHTDGYT

v_call: TRBV11-2
j_call: TRBJ2-1
cdr3_aa: ASSFRDVYNEQF

v_call: TRBV7-9
j_call: TRBJ2-1
cdr3_aa: ASSFRPNIRF

v_call: TRBV20-1
j_call: TRBJ2-7
cdr3_aa: SGGRTVQSSYEQY

v_call: TRBV28
j_call: TRBJ2-4
cdr3_aa: ASSLWDRDRPKNIQY

v_call: TRBV4-2
j_call: TRBJ2-5
cdr3_aa: ASSQGGELETQY

v_call: TRBV14
j_call: TRBJ2-1
cdr3_aa: ASSRTSGGFYNEQF

v_call: TRBV6-5
j_call: TRBJ2-7
cdr3_aa: ASSYAGTGSYEQY

v_call: TRBV6-5
j_call: TRBJ1-1
cdr3_aa: ATTTGLNTEAF

v_call: TRBV29-1
j_call: TRBJ2-1
cdr3_aa: SVDPPQEVVINEQF

v_call: TRBV12-3/TRBV12-4
j_call: TRBJ1-1
cdr3_aa: ASSLAGKAEAF

v_call: TRBV28
j_call: TRBJ2-7
cdr3_aa: ASRELAGEQY

v_call: TRBV5-4
j_call: TRBJ2-1
cdr3_aa: ASSYLPQGSYNEQF

v_call: TRBV15
j_call: TRBJ2-7
cdr3_aa: ATSDRDRVSYEQY

v_call: TRBV10-3
j_call: TRBJ1-1
cdr3_aa: AIREKGRFEAF

v_call: TRBV12-3/TRBV12-4
j_call: TRBJ2-7
cdr3_aa: ASRQAGVQY